The clone carrying this T cell receptor (beta chain) is a singleton in its sample. In germline, CDR1 is SNHLY, CDR2 FYNNEI. Losses at the gene ends were 7 bases for V and 6 bases for J; bases not matched to a gene: 2. The CDR3 loop spans 12 amino acids. The source of the sample is a study of T cell changes during pregnancy in multiple sclerosis. Profiled with immunoSEQ multiplex PCR; TCRdb holds only in-frame clones, not every one. This table holds 50,000 to 65,000 clones, 89% found once. The TCR originated in a female donor with multiple sclerosis, enrolled in a pregnancy study. The rearrangement uses TRBV2 and TRBJ2-1, with 8 bases fitting TRBD2. Sequencing was performed on peripheral blood, taken after pregnancy. The CDR3 spells CASNGGANEQFF. As DNA, the CDR3 is TGTGCCAGCAACGGGGGGGCCAATGAGCAGTTCTTC. Supplemented by reference TRBV2 and TRBJ2-1, the full variable domain reads EPEVTQTPSHQVTQMGQEVILRCVPISNHLYFYWYRQILGQKVEFLVSFYNNEISEKSEIFDDQFSVERPDGSNFTLKIRSTKLEDSAMYFCASNGGANEQFFGPGTRLTVL.